This TCR beta chain comes out of a study of OX40 agonist ivuxolimab in advanced cancers. Study information: Every 2 weeks, patients received ivuxolimab intravenously, dosed at 0.01 to 10 mg/kg.

Germline trimming cut 5 bases from V and 3 bases from J; bases unmatched to any gene: 8. Germline V gene sequence: CDR1 LNHDA, CDR2 SQIVND (reference sequence). The CDR3 is made up of 15 amino acids. Some clones are missing from TCRdb's copy, which holds only in-frame ones; the method was immunoSEQ multiplex PCR. The sample includes around 80,000 clones, around 88% of them seen just once. The chain combines TRBV19 with TRBJ2-7; 9 bases match TRBD1. Sequences were derived from CD4+ or CD8+ T cells sorted from blood, sampled in a trial of the OX40 agonist ivuxolimab. The sequence derives from an adult with an advanced solid tumor such as melanoma, head and neck, liver or kidney cancer. The CDR3 sequence is CASSRTGTGNYEQYF. DNA of the CDR3: TGTGCCAGTAGTCGAACCGGGACAGGGAACTACGAGCAGTACTTC. Using reference TRBV19 and TRBJ2-7 for the parts outside the CDR3, the full variable domain is DGGITQSPKYLFRKEGQNVTLSCEQNLNHDAMYWYRQDPGQGLRLIYYSQIVNDFQKGDIAEGYSVSREKKESFPLTVTSAQKNPTAFYLCASSRTGTGNYEQYFGPGTRLTVT.